The 9 T cell receptor beta chains below come from one sample, sequenced in a study of Ad26.COV2.S vaccination and SARS-CoV-2 variants. Here immunoSEQ multiplex PCR was the method, and the copy in TCRdb shows in-frame clones only, minus some. The data hold approximately 340,000 clones, with about 85% observed a single time. Treatment noted: some 19 received Ad26.COV2.S at low or high dose, single or two shots; a few received placebo; per-sample allocation not given. Sampling took place 63 days after the first vaccine or placebo injection. Material: peripheral blood, obtained in a trial of Ad26.COV2.S vaccine versus placebo. Source of these receptors: a person aged 18 to 65 who received the Ad26.COV2.S COVID-19 vaccine or a placebo.

This clone was seen more than once but under ten times. V gene TRBV6-5 combines with J gene TRBJ1-1; no definite D call. This CDR3 is 13 amino acids long. Germline V CDR1 and CDR2: MNHEY, SVGAGI. V was trimmed by 6 bases and J by 0 bases, leaving 8 bases between them. CDR3 sequence: CASSVLMNTEAFF. The CDR3 nucleotides read TGTGCCAGCAGCGTGTTAATGAACACTGAAGCTTTCTTT.

This sequence joins TRBV27 and TRBJ1-5; D ambiguous. The CDR3 spans 15 residues. Trimming shortened V by 3 bases and J by 5 bases, and 14 bases separated the two germline ends. Germline values: CDR1 MNHEY, CDR2 SMNVEV (reference sequence). CDR3: CASSLTGTGYQPQHF. CDR3 bases: TGTGCCAGCAGTTTGACGGGTACGGGGTATCAGCCCCAGCATTTT.

The rearrangement links TRBV11-2 to TRBJ1-2, with TRBD1 as a possible D gene (6 bases). The CDR3 spans 17 residues. V was cut by 2 bases and J by 5 bases, with 21 bases left in between. Germline V gene lookup returns CDR1 SGHAT and CDR2 FQNNGV. The CDR3 region is CASSLSFGGLGDYGYTF. The CDR3, as DNA: TGTGCCAGCAGCTTAAGTTTCGGGGGGCTTGGAGATTATGGCTACACCTTC.

In regard to this clone: In the same sample, other DNA sequences code for this CDR3. The chain uses TRBV2 and TRBJ1-1, with D hard to call. V dropped 6 bases and J dropped 1 base, with 3 bases sitting between them. The germline gives CDR1 SNHLY, CDR2 FYNNEI. The CDR3 totals 11 residues. In nucleotides, the CDR3 is TGTGCCAGCAGGGAGAACACTGAAGCTTTCTTT. Translating it yields CASRENTEAFF.

J is TRBJ1-1 and V is TRBV2; 8 nucleotides align to TRBD1. This CDR3 region has 14 residues. Losses at the gene ends were 5 bases for V and 4 bases for J; bases not matched to a gene: 6. Germline CDR1 SNHLY, CDR2 FYNNEI. CDR3 DNA sequence: TGTGCCAGCAGTTCACAGGGGGGGAGCACTGAAGCTTTCTTT. It yields the protein CASSSQGGSTEAFF.

This clone was observed once. The chain couples TRBV5-1 to TRBJ2-3; D may be TRBD2 (5 bases). The germline V and J ends were trimmed by 0 bases and 0 bases, with 11 bases remaining between them. This CDR3 comprises 16 residues. The germline V gene encodes CDR1 SGHRS and CDR2 YFSETQ. CDR3 nucleotide sequence: TGCGCCAGCAGCTTGGGACTATCTCCTAGCACAGATACGCAGTATTTT. This translates into CASSLGLSPSTDTQYF. Complete variable domain (other parts from reference TRBV5-1 and TRBJ2-3): KAGVTQTPRYLIKTRGQQVTLSCSPISGHRSVSWYQQTPGQGLQFLFEYFSETQRNKGNFPGRFSGRQFSNSRSEMNVSTLELGDSALYLCASSLGLSPSTDTQYFGPGTRLTVL.

The V gene is TRBV7-9, the J gene TRBJ1-4, with D perhaps TRBD1 (5 bases). Germline loops: CDR1 SEHNR, CDR2 FQNEAQ (reference sequence). V was shortened by 5 bases and J by 0 bases, with 19 bases between the two germline ends. This CDR3 region has 18 residues. Here the CDR3 reads CASSVSGGWGATNEKLFF. The DNA for the CDR3 is TGTGCCAGCAGCGTCTCCGGGGGGTGGGGTGCAACTAATGAAAAACTGTTTTTT.

This sequence joins TRBV19 and TRBJ2-3; TRBD1 or TRBD2 may be the D gene (5 bases each). Germline loops: CDR1 LNHDA, CDR2 SQIVND (reference sequence). Deletions cut 5 bases from V and 4 bases from J, with 19 bases between. The CDR3 loop spans 16 amino acids. DNA of the CDR3: TGTGCCAGTAGTGACAGACGGACTTTTGGTGCAGATACGCAGTATTTT. Translated, it gives CASSDRRTFGADTQYF.

The chain joins TRBV5-1 to TRBJ1-3; D gene uncertain. V was cut by 4 bases and J by 2 bases, with 7 bases left in between. The CDR3 is 13 residues long. Germline V lookup: CDR1 SGHRS, CDR2 YFSETQ. CDR3 protein: CASSPETGNTIYF. The CDR3 region has the DNA TGCGCCAGCAGCCCGGAGACTGGAAACACCATATATTTT. Based on the CDR3 plus reference TRBV5-1 and TRBJ1-3, the full variable domain is KAGVTQTPRYLIKTRGQQVTLSCSPISGHRSVSWYQQTPGQGLQFLFEYFSETQRNKGNFPGRFSGRQFSNSRSEMNVSTLELGDSALYLCASSPETGNTIYFGEGSWLTVV.